The 18 T cell receptor beta chains given below trace back to one sample, sequenced in a study of T cells after yellow fever vaccination. Each CDR3 protein gets one entry after TCRdb re-called the 5' RACE reads with MiXCR. The sample gives approximately 250,000 distinct CDR3 sequences, 6% to 8% of which show up once; around 1% is in the top ten. The source material was CD4+ T cells sorted from PBMCs, sampled on the day of the yellow fever booster vaccination. All receptors derive from a man younger than 45 who received the YFV17D yellow fever vaccine.

This clonotype has at least ten counts. J is TRBJ2-3 and V is TRBV7-3; D is unclear. The CDR3 has 17 amino acids. V was cut by 5 bases and J by 2 bases, with 20 bases left in between. Germline V gives CDR1 SGHTA, CDR2 FQGTGA. This chain's CDR3 is CASSQLSRIGHTDTQYF. CDR3 coding DNA: TGTGCCAGCAGCCAACTGTCAAGAATAGGGCACACAGATACGCAGTATTTT. The whole variable domain, filled in from reference TRBV7-3 and TRBJ2-3, reads GAGVSQTPSNKVTEKGKYVELRCDPISGHTALYWYRQSLGQGPEFLIYFQGTGAADDSGLPNDRFFAVRPEGSVSTLKIQRTERGDSAVYLCASSQLSRIGHTDTQYFGPGTRLTVL.

This clonotype was recorded a few times. The CDR3 DNA reads TGTGCCAGCAGCTGGGGGCTGACGGGAGGACTCACAGATACGCAGTATTTT. Protein: CASSWGLTGGLTDTQYF. The chain combines TRBV7-2 with TRBJ2-3, with D possibly being TRBD2 (7 bases). The germline gives CDR1 SGHTA, CDR2 FQGNSA. The CDR3 has 17 amino acids. The V gene lost 4 bases and the J gene lost 2 bases, with 19 bases spanning the gap.

The sample holds a few counts of this clonotype. V is TRBV5-1 and J is TRBJ2-5, with 9 nucleotides matching TRBD2. In germline, CDR1 is SGHRS, CDR2 YFSETQ. V dropped 1 base and J dropped 4; count of bases not matched to a gene: 8. The CDR3 loop spans 16 amino acids. CDR3 protein: CASSLHGSGSAETQYF. As DNA, the CDR3 is TGCGCCAGCAGCTTGCATGGTAGCGGGAGTGCAGAGACCCAGTACTTC. The variable domain in full, completed from reference TRBV5-1 and TRBJ2-5, reads KAGVTQTPRYLIKTRGQQVTLSCSPISGHRSVSWYQQTPGQGLQFLFEYFSETQRNKGNFPGRFSGRQFSNSRSEMNVSTLELGDSALYLCASSLHGSGSAETQYFGPGTRLLVL.

This chain uses TRBV5-6 with TRBJ2-3; TRBD2 matches at 11 bases. The J segment lost 3 bases and the V segment lost 3 bases, leaving 3 bases of the junction unmatched. CDR3 length: 15 amino acids. CDR1 and CDR2 from the germline V gene are SGHDT and YYEEEE. DNA of the CDR3: TGTGCCAGCAGCTGGGGACTAGCGGTAACAGATACGCAGTATTTT. Translation gives CASSWGLAVTDTQYF.

This chain links TRBV4-3 with TRBJ2-3, with a tentative D call TRBD2 (6 bases). This CDR3 contains 14 residues. Germline loops: CDR1 LGHNA, CDR2 YSLEER. V lost 4 bases and J lost 5, with 13 bases in between. CDR3 nucleotides: TGCGCCAGCAGCCGATTAGCGGAGGGAGATACGCAGTATTTT. It translates to CASSRLAEGDTQYF.

This clonotype was seen more than once but under ten times. The genes are TRBV9 and TRBJ1-3; D gene ambiguous. This CDR3 contains 16 residues. V lost 4 bases, J lost 0 bases, and 14 bases lay in between. Germline V CDR1 and CDR2: SGDLS, YYNGEE. The CDR3 loop is CASSPGAGPSGNTIYF. As DNA, the CDR3 is TGTGCCAGCAGCCCAGGTGCAGGCCCCTCTGGAAACACCATATATTTT.

V usage is TRBV12-3 or TRBV12-4 and J usage is TRBJ2-4; no definite D call. The CDR3 is made up of 13 amino acids. V gave up 10 bases and J gave up 0 bases, with 10 bases separating them. In DNA, the CDR3 is TGTGCCACCGCCCTTATAGCCAAAAACATTCAGTACTTC. This translates into CATALIAKNIQYF.

Only a few counts were recorded for this clonotype. V is TRBV20-1 and J is TRBJ2-3; 7 nucleotides line up with TRBD1. Germline values: CDR1 DFQATT, CDR2 SNEGSKA (reference sequence). Trimming cost V 3 bases and J 2 bases; bases outside gene matches: 5. This CDR3 spans 14 amino acids. CDR3 region: CSASRDRVTDTQYF. The CDR3 DNA follows: TGCAGTGCTAGCCGGGACAGAGTCACAGATACGCAGTATTTT.

The table lists this clonotype with a few counts. V is TRBV12-3 or TRBV12-4 and J is TRBJ2-7, with 9 bases matching TRBD1. CDR3 length: 14 amino acids. The J segment lost 4 bases and the V segment lost 2 bases, leaving 3 bases of the junction unmatched. CDR3 in amino acids: CASSLNRGQYEQYF. The CDR3 bases are TGTGCCAGCAGTTTAAACAGGGGGCAATACGAGCAGTACTTC.

This sequence joins TRBV29-1 and TRBJ1-1, with TRBD1 matching over 9 bases. The CDR3 spans 13 residues. CDR1 and CDR2 from the germline V gene are SQVTM and ANQGSEA. Trimming removed 6 bases from V and 4 bases from J; junction bases left unmatched: 6. CDR3 DNA sequence: TGCAGCGTGGGACAGGGTGTTCTCACTGAAGCTTTCTTT. Translated, it gives CSVGQGVLTEAFF.

Only a few counts were recorded for this clonotype. The chain uses TRBV30 and TRBJ2-2, with D perhaps given as TRBD1 or TRBD2 (6 bases each). Germline values: CDR1 GTSNPN, CDR2 SVGIG (reference sequence). V shed 3 bases and J shed 4 bases, with 12 bases lying between them. CDR3 length: 14 residues. CDR3 protein: CAWREGDRTGELFF. The CDR3 DNA follows: TGTGCCTGGAGGGAGGGGGACCGCACCGGGGAGCTGTTTTTT.

This sequence joins TRBV20-1 and TRBJ1-2, with 8 bases identical to TRBD1. V lost 1 base and J lost 8; bases outside the gene matches: 6. The V gene's germline CDR1 is DFQATT and CDR2 SNEGSKA (reference sequence). CDR3 length: 13 amino acids. The CDR3 bases are TGCAGTGCTAGAGTACCAGGGGGCCTGGGCTACACCTTC. Amino acid sequence: CSARVPGGLGYTF.

This clonotype has ten or more counts. The chain couples TRBV12-3 or TRBV12-4 to TRBJ2-7; maybe TRBD1 (5 bases). V lost 7 bases, J lost 3 bases, and 19 bases lay in between. There are 15 residues in the CDR3. The CDR3 loop reads CASKKGQETHYEQYF. Written as DNA, the CDR3 is TGTGCCAGCAAAAAGGGGCAGGAGACCCACTACGAGCAGTACTTC.

This clonotype was observed at least ten times. The V call is TRBV6-6, the J call TRBJ1-6, with 7 bases lining up with TRBD1. V gave up 6 bases and J gave up 0 bases; unmatched junction bases: 8. Germline CDR1 and CDR2: MNHNY and SVGAGI (reference sequence). This CDR3 region has 17 residues. The CDR3 region has the DNA TGTGCCAGCAGCCTGACAGGGTTCAACTCCTATAATTCACCCCTCCACTTT. Its protein product is CASSLTGFNSYNSPLHF.

This chain uses TRBV24-1 with TRBJ2-1; D not resolved. The V gene's germline CDR1 is KGHDR and CDR2 SFDVKD. With 5 bases removed from V and 8 bases from J, the gap between germline ends came to 9 bases. The CDR3 extends over 12 amino acids. The CDR3 nucleotides are TGTGCCACCAGTGGTTTTGGAGATGAGCAGTTCTTC. Translated: CATSGFGDEQFF.

This clonotype has a count of ten or more. J is TRBJ2-6 and V is TRBV20-1; D unresolved. This CDR3 spans 14 amino acids. Germline CDR1 is DFQATT and CDR2 is SNEGSKA (reference sequence). V lost 0 bases and J lost 1, with 4 bases in between. As DNA, the CDR3 is TGCAGTGCTAGAGATGGGTCTGGGGCCAACGTCCTGACTTTC. Translating gives CSARDGSGANVLTF.

This clonotype occurred many times. The chain has TRBV20-1 and TRBJ2-1, with unresolved D. Germline CDR1 reads DFQATT; CDR2 reads SNEGSKA (reference sequence). The V end was cut by 1 base, the J end by 2 bases, with 9 bases between. The CDR3 covers 14 residues. The CDR3: CSARVDPTYNEQFF. Written as DNA, the CDR3 is TGCAGTGCTAGAGTGGACCCAACCTACAATGAGCAGTTCTTC.

The chain employs TRBV20-1 and TRBJ2-7; 11 bases map to TRBD2. The CDR3 is 14 residues long. Germline loops: CDR1 DFQATT, CDR2 SNEGSKA (reference sequence). The ends lost 6 bases at V and 2 bases at J; junction bases unmatched: 6. The CDR3 DNA follows: TGCAGTGCAAAAGTAGCGGGAGGGCCCTACGAGCAGTACTTC. It encodes CSAKVAGGPYEQYF.